The clone carrying this TCR beta chain has more than one count but fewer than ten. The antigen is not known. The V gene's germline CDR1 is SGHRS and CDR2 YFSETQ. The V end was cut by 3 bases, the J end by 4 bases, with 11 bases between. This CDR3 has 15 residues. Vbeta (60) and Jbeta (13) primers were used in the PCR. The table came from immunoSEQ multiplex PCR; TCRdb's copy has only in-frame clones and leaves some out. Of approximately 80,000 clones in the sample, around 70% were seen once. Among the donors, all were healthy bone marrow donors. These data come from a study of cytomegalovirus exposure and HLA in healthy donors. Study-level findings and limits: A later analysis linked 15,000 to 20,000 TCR beta sequences to HLA alleles at 0.05 false discovery rate. Common viral pathogens (according to a later analysis) appeared linked to several of the most significant clusters.

Material for sequencing was PBMCs. The source of this sequence is a woman in her forties in good health and CMV-seropositive. The V call is TRBV5-1, the J call TRBJ2-6; a possible D gene is TRBD1 (6 bases). Here the CDR3 reads CASSSQGAGANVLTF. The CDR3 region has the DNA TGCGCCAGCAGCTCACAGGGAGCCGGGGCCAACGTCCTGACTTTC.